This TCR beta chain was captured by sequencing in a study of blood T cell repertoires in COVID-19. Original analysis: Reference gene primer amplification yielded estimated nucleated cell counts. Sequencing used immunoSEQ multiplex PCR; TCRdb keeps in-frame clones, though not all of them. D and trimming come from the DNA, and the V and J calls and clone size come from that table. The sample carries some 330,000 clones, around 90% recorded once. Germline V gene data show CDR1 as MNHEY and CDR2 as SMNVEV (reference sequence). V trimming: 4 bases; J trimming: 7 bases; junction bases outside the gene matches: 7. This CDR3 region has 15 residues.

The sample consisted of PBMCs or T cells enriched from blood (not recorded which). This chain links TRBV27 with TRBJ1-6, with TRBD1 matching 7 bases. The origin of this receptor is a man younger than 40 who had recovered from COVID-19. The CDR3 sequence is CASSSPSGGNSPLHF. The CDR3 DNA is TGTGCCAGCAGTTCCCCCTCAGGGGGAAATTCACCCCTCCACTTT.